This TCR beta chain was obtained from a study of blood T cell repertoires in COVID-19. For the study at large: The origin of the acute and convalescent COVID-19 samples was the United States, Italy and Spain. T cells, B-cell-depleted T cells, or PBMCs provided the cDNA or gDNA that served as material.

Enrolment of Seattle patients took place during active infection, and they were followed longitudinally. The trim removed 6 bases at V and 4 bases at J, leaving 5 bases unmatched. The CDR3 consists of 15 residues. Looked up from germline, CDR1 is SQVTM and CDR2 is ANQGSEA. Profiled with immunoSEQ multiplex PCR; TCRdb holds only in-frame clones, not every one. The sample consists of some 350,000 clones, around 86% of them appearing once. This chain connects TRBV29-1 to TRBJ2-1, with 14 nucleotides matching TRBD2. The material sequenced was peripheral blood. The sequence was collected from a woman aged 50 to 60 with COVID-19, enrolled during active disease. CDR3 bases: TGCAGCGTCGGGACTAGCGGGGGCATTTACAATGAGCAGTTCTTC. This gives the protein CSVGTSGGIYNEQFF.